The 30 T cell receptor beta chains given below trace back to one sample, sequenced in a study of blood T cell repertoires in COVID-19. Here immunoSEQ multiplex PCR was the method, and the copy in TCRdb shows in-frame clones only, minus some. The profile shows roughly 130,000 clones, about 88% of them singletons. Sequencing was done on a sample of peripheral blood. Receptors were obtained from a man aged 45 to 65 with active COVID-19.

The chain is built from TRBV6-5 and TRBJ1-1; D is undetermined. V was trimmed by 6 bases and J by 0 bases, leaving 14 bases between them. Looked up from germline, CDR1 is MNHEY and CDR2 is SVGAGI. This CDR3 contains 15 residues. CDR3 DNA sequence: TGTGCCAGCAGAGGTTTGCGAGGTATGAACACTGAAGCTTTCTTT. Translating gives CASRGLRGMNTEAFF.

The chain has TRBV27 and TRBJ1-5; 10 bases are a match to TRBD1. The CDR3 is made up of 15 amino acids. Germline loops: CDR1 MNHEY, CDR2 SMNVEV (reference sequence). V gave up 6 bases and J gave up 5 bases; unmatched junction bases: 7. The CDR3 sequence is CASSPGTGVHQPQHF. CDR3 coding DNA: TGTGCCAGCAGCCCAGGGACAGGGGTACATCAGCCCCAGCATTTT.

This chain links TRBV7-6 with TRBJ2-2; a possible D gene is TRBD1 (6 bases). Trimming cost V 1 base and J 1 base, with 16 bases left between them. Germline CDR1 reads SGHVS; CDR2 reads FNYEAQ. The CDR3 is 18 residues long. CDR3 DNA: TGTGCCAGCAGCTTAGTATCTCGGGGCAGGGGGAACACCGGGGAGCTGTTTTTT. Residues: CASSLVSRGRGNTGELFF.

The chain links TRBV5-1 to TRBJ2-3, with D hard to call. The V gene lost 2 bases and the J gene lost 0 bases, with 10 bases spanning the gap. The CDR3 is 15 amino acids. Germline V CDR1 and CDR2: SGHRS, YFSETQ. This CDR3 reads CASSFESRSTDTQYF. The CDR3 nucleotides are TGCGCCAGCAGCTTCGAGTCTCGGAGCACAGATACGCAGTATTTT.

This chain connects TRBV7-9 to TRBJ2-3; 7 bases align to TRBD1. The CDR3 spans 14 residues. In germline, CDR1 is SEHNR, CDR2 FQNEAQ (reference sequence). The junction had 4 bases not matched to a gene; V was cut back by 7 bases and J by 0 bases. The CDR3 coding sequence is TGTGCCAGCACCAGGACAGGTAGCACAGATACGCAGTATTTT. It is translated as CASTRTGSTDTQYF.

The rearrangement uses TRBV28 and TRBJ1-5; the D is unclear. Germline values: CDR1 MDHEN, CDR2 SYDVKM. The CDR3 totals 16 residues. Trimming pared 5 bases from V and 1 base from J, leaving 15 bases between. CDR3 loop: CASSPRSAQSNQPQHF. The DNA for the CDR3 is TGTGCCAGCAGTCCCCGGAGCGCCCAGAGCAATCAGCCCCAGCATTTT.

This clone has only a few counts. V gene TRBV5-6 combines with J gene TRBJ1-2; D is perhaps TRBD1 (5 bases). Germline loops: CDR1 SGHDT, CDR2 YYEEEE. The CDR3 is made up of 13 amino acids. The V end lost 1 base, the J end lost 8 bases, and 12 bases lay between the germline ends. CDR3 nucleotides: TGTGCCAGCAGCTTGAAGGGGTTGGGAGGCTACACCTTC. It yields the protein CASSLKGLGGYTF.

The chain is built from TRBV7-2 and TRBJ2-1; TRBD2 is a possible D gene (6 bases). V lost 5 bases and J 0 bases, leaving 17 bases between the germline ends. Germline V gene sequence: CDR1 SGHTA, CDR2 FQGNSA. The CDR3 totals 17 residues. CDR3 amino acids: CASSISPWEDSYNEQFF. The CDR3 DNA reads as TGTGCCAGCAGCATTTCTCCCTGGGAGGACTCCTACAATGAGCAGTTCTTC.

The V gene is TRBV6-5, the J gene TRBJ1-5; maybe TRBD1 (5 bases). From germline, CDR1 is MNHEY and CDR2 SVGAGI. The CDR3 sequence is 15 residues long. Trimming stripped 7 bases from V and 3 bases from J, with 16 bases between. CDR3 protein: CASTLGRGSNQPQHF. The CDR3, as DNA: TGTGCCAGCACCCTGGGAAGGGGTTCCAATCAGCCCCAGCATTTT.

This clone was counted only a few times. The chain uses TRBV6-2 or TRBV6-3 and TRBJ1-2; D possibly corresponds to TRBD1 (6 bases). The germline V gene has CDR1 MNHEY and CDR2 SVGEGT. The CDR3 has 13 residues. Trimming removed 2 bases at V and 2 bases at J, with 6 bases between. The CDR3 is CASSYTGNYGYTF. The DNA for the CDR3 is TGTGCCAGCAGTTACACAGGGAACTATGGCTACACCTTC.

This clone appeared once. No conserved phenylalanine or tryptophan ends this CDR3, so it is likely a read error. The DNA is left out, because the CDR3 cannot be placed on it with certainty; the CDR3 is given as TCRdb lists it. This chain connects TRBV5-4 to TRBJ1-2. Per the germline V gene, CDR1 is SGHNT and CDR2 is YYREEE (reference sequence). From its first to its last residue, the CDR3 has 15 amino acids. The CDR3 loop is CASSFGSGMNYGYTL.

The chain is built from TRBV5-1 and TRBJ1-6, with D unclear. The V gene lost 0 bases and the J gene lost 2 bases, with 6 bases spanning the gap. CDR3 length equals 15 residues. CDR1 is SGHRS and CDR2 is YFSETQ in the germline V gene. The CDR3 nucleotides are TGCGCCAGCAGCTTGGCTGAGCCCTATAATTCACCCCTCCACTTT. Translating gives CASSLAEPYNSPLHF. The full variable domain, in which reference TRBV5-1 and TRBJ1-6 provide the parts outside the CDR3, is KAGVTQTPRYLIKTRGQQVTLSCSPISGHRSVSWYQQTPGQGLQFLFEYFSETQRNKGNFPGRFSGRQFSNSRSEMNVSTLELGDSALYLCASSLAEPYNSPLHFGNGTRLTVT.

The genes are TRBV6-5 and TRBJ1-1; 9 positions agree with TRBD1. The V and J ends lost 6 bases and 3 bases, in that order; junction bases with no gene match: 5. Per the germline V gene, CDR1 is MNHEY and CDR2 is SVGAGI. This CDR3 spans 14 amino acids. CDR3 sequence reads: CASSDRGGDTEAFF. The CDR3 DNA follows: TGTGCCAGCAGCGACAGGGGGGGGGACACTGAAGCTTTCTTT.

The V and J genes are TRBV6-5 and TRBJ1-4, with D perhaps TRBD1 (6 bases). The CDR3 runs to 14 residues. Germline CDR1 MNHEY, CDR2 SVGAGI. The V and J ends lost 6 bases and 4 bases respectively, with 12 bases between them. The CDR3 loop is CASRRQVINEKLFF. DNA for the CDR3: TGTGCCAGCAGAAGACAGGTGATTAATGAAAAACTGTTTTTT.

The chain uses TRBV6-6 and TRBJ1-2; a weak D match, TRBD1 (5 bases). V was cut by 2 bases and J by 6 bases, with 10 bases left in between. The CDR3 totals 13 residues. The germline gives CDR1 MNHNY, CDR2 SVGAGI (reference sequence). CDR3 nucleotides: TGTGCCAGCAGTTACCAGGGCCTGGATGGCTACACCTTC. This gives the protein CASSYQGLDGYTF.

This chain links TRBV7-9 with TRBJ1-1, with 8 bases fitting TRBD1. This CDR3 contains 13 residues. CDR1 and CDR2 from the germline V gene are SEHNR and FQNEAQ (reference sequence). Germline trimming cut 1 base from V and 5 bases from J; bases unmatched to any gene: 0. The CDR3 region is CASSLGTGTEAFF. CDR3 bases: TGTGCCAGCAGCTTAGGGACAGGGACTGAAGCTTTCTTT.

This clone was picked up one time. The V and J genes are TRBV6-5 and TRBJ2-4; 8 nucleotides align to TRBD1. Trimming at V came to 7 bases and at J to 6 bases, leaving 5 bases not matched to a gene. Germline V CDR1 and CDR2: MNHEY, SVGAGI. CDR3 length: 13 residues. In nucleotides, the CDR3 is TGTGCCAGCATAGGACAGGGCCGAAACATTCAGTACTTC. This encodes CASIGQGRNIQYF.

This chain links TRBV19 with TRBJ1-1, with 9 bases fitting TRBD1. This CDR3 is built from 16 residues. Germline assignment: CDR1 LNHDA and CDR2 SQIVND (reference sequence). With 4 bases clipped from V and 1 base from J, the junction kept 7 bases outside the gene matches. CDR3 sequence reads: CASSKAPDRGNTEAFF. CDR3 in DNA: TGTGCCAGTAGTAAGGCCCCGGACAGGGGGAACACTGAAGCTTTCTTT.

V is TRBV7-7 and J is TRBJ2-2; 7 positions match TRBD2. With V trimmed by 4 bases and J by 6 bases, 11 bases remained unmatched. Germline lookup yields CDR1 SSHAT and CDR2 FNYEAQ (reference sequence). The CDR3 runs 16 residues. CDR3 DNA sequence: TGTGCCAGCAGCTCAATGAGCGCGGGAGTCTCCGGGGAGCTGTTTTTT. Amino acids: CASSSMSAGVSGELFF.

The V gene is TRBV28, the J gene TRBJ1-2; D is unresolved. This CDR3 spans 12 amino acids. V shed 4 bases and J shed 5 bases, with 8 bases lying between them. Germline V gene data show CDR1 as MDHEN and CDR2 as SYDVKM. The CDR3 spells CASSWELYGYTF. The CDR3 DNA sequence: TGTGCCAGCAGTTGGGAGTTATATGGCTACACCTTC.

The chain combines TRBV5-4 with TRBJ2-7; 7 bases are shared with TRBD2. Germline assignment: CDR1 SGHNT and CDR2 YYREEE (reference sequence). J gave up 5 bases and V 0 bases, and 2 bases lay outside the gene matches. The CDR3 sequence is 13 residues long. CDR3 DNA: TGTGCCAGCAGCTTGGTGGGAGGGAACGAGCAGTACGTC. The encoded protein is CASSLVGGNEQYV.

The V call is TRBV24-1, the J call TRBJ2-1; no reliable D call. This CDR3 has 14 residues. Trimming removed 1 base at V and 6 bases at J, with 9 bases between. Germline V gene data show CDR1 as KGHDR and CDR2 as SFDVKD. The chain's CDR3 is CATSDFSFGNEQFF. The CDR3 coding sequence is TGTGCCACCAGTGATTTTTCCTTCGGCAATGAGCAGTTCTTC.

V and J are TRBV24-1 and TRBJ1-6; a weak D match, TRBD1 (5 bases). The ends were cut back, 8 bases at V and 0 bases at J, with 19 bases in the middle. Germline V gives CDR1 KGHDR, CDR2 SFDVKD. This CDR3 region has 18 residues. CDR3 nucleotide sequence: TGTGCCACCACCCCGGGAGACAGTAAAAGCTCCTATAATTCACCCCTCCACTTT. Its translation is CATTPGDSKSSYNSPLHF.

The chain uses TRBV12-5 and TRBJ2-1, with TRBD2 identical over 13 bases. The CDR3 runs to 19 residues. Germline CDR1 reads LGHNT; CDR2 reads FRNRAP. V gave up 6 bases and J gave up 1 base; unmatched junction bases: 12. For the CDR3, the DNA is TGTGCTAGTGGCAAGGACATTTGGACTAGCGGGAGTTCCTACAATGAGCAGTTCTTC. This sequence encodes CASGKDIWTSGSSYNEQFF.

DNA for the CDR3: TGTGCCAGTAGTATAGGAGCCACTGAAGCTTTCTTT. It encodes CASSIGATEAFF. This chain connects TRBV19 to TRBJ1-1; D is unclear. Per germline, CDR1 LNHDA and CDR2 SQIVND (reference sequence). V was trimmed by 1 base and J by 4 bases, leaving 4 bases between them. This CDR3 has 12 residues.

The chain recombines TRBV5-5 with TRBJ2-5, with TRBD2 as a possible D gene (6 bases). The ends were cut back, 4 bases at V and 5 bases at J, with 15 bases in the middle. Looked up from germline, CDR1 is SGHKS and CDR2 is YYEKEE (reference sequence). This CDR3 contains 14 residues. As DNA, the CDR3 is TGTGCCAGCAGCCCCAGGAGGGCCGGGGAGACCCAGTACTTC. It yields the protein CASSPRRAGETQYF.

The rearrangement joins TRBV6-5 to TRBJ1-3; 7 bases map to TRBD1. The CDR3 contains 14 residues. V shed 2 bases and J 4 bases; nucleotides not matched to a gene: 2. Per germline, CDR1 MNHEY and CDR2 SVGAGI. This CDR3 reads CASSYDRVGNTIYF. The CDR3, as DNA: TGTGCCAGCAGTTACGACAGGGTCGGAAACACCATATATTTT.

V and J are TRBV6-5 and TRBJ1-2; 9 nucleotides align to TRBD1. The germline CDR1 and CDR2 sequences are MNHEY and SVGAGI. The V and J ends lost 6 bases and 4 bases, in that order; junction bases with no gene match: 6. The CDR3 has 14 amino acids. Here the CDR3 reads CASRRTGELYGYTF. As DNA, the CDR3 is TGTGCCAGCAGACGGACAGGGGAACTCTATGGCTACACCTTC.

The chain joins TRBV4-2 to TRBJ2-1; D is unresolved. The CDR3 loop spans 14 amino acids. Germline CDR1 LGHNA, CDR2 YNFKEQ. V lost 0 bases to trimming and J lost 10 bases, with 13 bases between them. CDR3 coding DNA: TGTGCCAGCAGCCAAGATAAACTGGTTATCGAGCAGTTCTTC. It encodes CASSQDKLVIEQFF.

The rearrangement uses TRBV30 and TRBJ1-4; 8 positions agree with TRBD1. The CDR3 consists of 13 residues. Germline V gene lookup returns CDR1 GTSNPN and CDR2 SVGIG (reference sequence). V was clipped by 0 bases and J by 7 bases; unmatched bases: 1. In nucleotides, the CDR3 is TGTGCCTGGAGTGTACAGGGGGGTGAAAAACTGTTTTTT. Its translation is CAWSVQGGEKLFF.